Detailed here is one TCR beta chain. The data were obtained in a study of beta chain features in type 1 diabetes. Sequencing targeted expressed TCRB transcripts, as all isolated RNA had been reverse transcribed. The table came from immunoSEQ multiplex PCR; TCRdb's copy has only in-frame clones and leaves some out. The sample has 400,000 to 450,000 clones; roughly 14% are singletons. This CDR3 has 14 amino acids. V was shortened by 4 bases and J by 3 bases, with 13 bases between the two germline ends. Germline V CDR1 and CDR2: SGHRS, YFSETQ. The TCR sequence derives from a man aged 25 to 45 in good health. The specimen sequenced was naive CD4+ T cells from blood. V gene TRBV5-1 combines with J gene TRBJ2-5; D perhaps matches TRBD2 (6 bases). CDR3 sequence (DNA): TGCGCCAGCAGCACTATGACTAGTGAAGAGACCCAGTACTTC. Amino acid sequence: CASSTMTSEETQYF.